The 26 T cell receptor beta chains in this list originate from one sample, sequenced in a study of T cell clonotyping in hematopoietic cell transplantation. The table came from immunoSEQ multiplex PCR; TCRdb's copy has only in-frame clones and leaves some out. This sample has roughly 13,000 clones, with around three quarters found just once. Source: peripheral blood mononuclear cells, taken 180 days after allogeneic stem cell transplant. The source of these receptors is a male patient in his sixties who had an allogeneic stem cell transplant from an unrelated donor, so the T cells may come from the graft donor. Some clones in this sample may be carry-over from other donors' samples.

The J gene is TRBJ1-6, the V gene TRBV28; 7 bases agree with TRBD1. The length of the CDR3 is 12 residues. Germline V gene sequence: CDR1 MDHEN, CDR2 SYDVKM. V lost 7 bases and J lost 15; bases outside the gene matches: 9. The CDR3 bases are TGTGCCAGCACCCAACAGGGGTTGGTCCTCCACTTT. Its translation is CASTQQGLVLHF.

This clone was seen a few times. The chain links TRBV2 to TRBJ2-5; 9 nucleotides line up with TRBD2. Germline V gene sequence: CDR1 SNHLY, CDR2 FYNNEI. The CDR3 extends over 17 amino acids. V trimming: 3 bases; J trimming: 3 bases; junction bases outside the gene matches: 11. The CDR3: CASSDPARGGAKETQYF. The CDR3 nucleotides are TGTGCCAGCAGTGACCCAGCTCGCGGGGGGGCCAAAGAGACCCAGTACTTC.

The chain employs TRBV30 and TRBJ2-7; the match to TRBD2 covers 13 bases. V trimming: 5 bases; J trimming: 6 bases; junction bases outside the gene matches: 4. Germline V lookup: CDR1 GTSNPN, CDR2 SVGIG (reference sequence). The CDR3 has 13 residues. The CDR3 reads CAWGLAGVVEQYF. CDR3 DNA sequence: TGTGCCTGGGGACTAGCGGGAGTAGTCGAGCAGTACTTC.

This chain connects TRBV21-1 to TRBJ1-5. TRBV21-1 is listed as a pseudogene. The CDR3 loop spans 15 amino acids. CDR3 region: CASSGGGGEDQPQHF. CDR3 in DNA: TGTGCCAGCAGCGGCGGCGGAGGGGAAGATCAGCCCCAGCATTTT.

The chain combines TRBV2 with TRBJ2-1; 10 bases line up with TRBD2. In germline, CDR1 is SNHLY, CDR2 FYNNEI. V lost 8 bases and J lost 2; bases outside the gene matches: 6. The CDR3 totals 15 residues. This CDR3 is CASGGLAGAYNEQFF. CDR3 sequence (DNA): TGTGCCAGCGGAGGCCTAGCGGGAGCCTACAATGAGCAGTTCTTC.

In nucleotides, the CDR3 is TGTGCCAGCAGTTACTCGATGGAAAGGGGAGAGACCCAGTACTTC. Translating gives CASSYSMERGETQYF. This chain joins TRBV6-6 and TRBJ2-5, with D maybe TRBD1 (5 bases). The CDR3 has 15 residues. Germline V gene data show CDR1 as MNHNY and CDR2 as SVGAGI (reference sequence). V was pared by 0 bases and J by 4 bases, with 12 bases between.

The chain couples TRBV4-3 to TRBJ1-2; no reliable D call. Trimming shortened V by 1 base and J by 3 bases, and 9 bases separated the two germline ends. Germline lookup yields CDR1 LGHNA and CDR2 YSLEER. This CDR3 has 14 residues. CDR3 nucleotides: TGCGCCAGCAGCCAAGGACACCACGACTATGGCTACACCTTC. It specifies CASSQGHHDYGYTF.

The V and J genes are TRBV19 and TRBJ2-2; tentative D call: TRBD2 (6 bases). Trimming pared 6 bases from V and 3 bases from J, leaving 11 bases between. The CDR3 sequence is 14 residues long. Germline V gene lookup returns CDR1 LNHDA and CDR2 SQIVND (reference sequence). CDR3 nucleotides: TGTGCCAGTAGGGATCCGGGGGACACCGGGGAGCTGTTTTTT. Protein product: CASRDPGDTGELFF.

The chain couples TRBV5-4 to TRBJ2-7; 7 bases are shared with TRBD1. CDR1 is SGHNT, CDR2 YYREEE, per germline (reference sequence). The length of the CDR3 is 15 residues. Losses at the gene ends were 0 bases for V and 2 bases for J; bases not matched to a gene: 5. The CDR3 sequence is CASSLGQGSTYEQYF. Written as DNA, the CDR3 is TGTGCCAGCAGCTTGGGACAGGGCTCTACCTACGAGCAGTACTTC. Drawing the rest from reference TRBV5-4 and TRBJ2-7, the complete variable domain is ETGVTQSPTHLIKTRGQQVTLRCSSQSGHNTVSWYQQALGQGPQFIFQYYREEENGRGNFPPRFSGLQFPNYSSELNVNALELDDSALYLCASSLGQGSTYEQYFGPGTRLTVT.

This clone was counted only a few times. The chain carries TRBV6-5 and TRBJ2-5; the D gene is possibly TRBD2 (5 bases). Germline V gives CDR1 MNHEY, CDR2 SVGAGI. The CDR3 is 12 amino acids. Trimming shortened V by 5 bases and J by 5 bases, and 9 bases separated the two germline ends. In DNA, the CDR3 is TGTGCCAGCAGTAACCCGGGGGAGACCCAGTACTTC. Protein product: CASSNPGETQYF.

The rearrangement joins TRBV6-5 to TRBJ2-6; the match to TRBD1 covers 7 bases. The germline V gene has CDR1 MNHEY and CDR2 SVGAGI. V was pared by 4 bases and J by 2 bases, with 2 bases of the junction left unmatched. The CDR3 totals 15 residues. The CDR3 coding sequence is TGTGCCAGCAGTTCCGACAGGGCTGGGGCCAACGTCCTGACTTTC. This encodes CASSSDRAGANVLTF.

This sequence joins TRBV11-2 and TRBJ2-5; 10 bases align to TRBD2. With 4 bases clipped from V and 2 bases from J, the junction kept 4 bases outside the gene matches. The length of the CDR3 is 15 residues. Per germline, CDR1 SGHAT and CDR2 FQNNGV. This chain's CDR3 is CASSSERGGQETQYF. Here the CDR3 DNA reads TGTGCCAGCAGCTCCGAGCGGGGGGGTCAAGAGACCCAGTACTTC.

The rearrangement uses TRBV5-6 and TRBJ2-7; 9 nucleotides match TRBD2. The CDR3 has 19 amino acids. Germline CDR1 and CDR2: SGHDT and YYEEEE. V gave up 4 bases and J gave up 4 bases; unmatched junction bases: 21. This CDR3 reads CASSPPRAEAGTSWYEQYF. The CDR3 nucleotides read TGTGCCAGCAGCCCGCCACGGGCAGAAGCCGGGACTAGCTGGTACGAGCAGTACTTC.

The V gene is TRBV28, the J gene TRBJ2-2, with unresolved D. CDR1 and CDR2 from the germline V gene are MDHEN and SYDVKM. This CDR3 contains 16 residues. V was clipped by 6 bases and J by 1 base, with 15 bases between them. DNA of the CDR3: TGTGCCAGCAGCTTCTTAGAGGTCGGGAACACCGGGGAGCTGTTTTTT. This codes for CASSFLEVGNTGELFF.

The chain combines TRBV6-5 with TRBJ2-7; 8 nucleotides align to TRBD1. Germline V gives CDR1 MNHEY, CDR2 SVGAGI. The CDR3 is made up of 15 amino acids. J gave up 4 bases and V 4 bases, and 9 bases lay outside the gene matches. CDR3 in amino acids: CASSSSGQGRYEQYF. The CDR3, as DNA: TGTGCCAGCAGTTCATCTGGACAGGGCCGGTACGAGCAGTACTTC.

The chain joins TRBV19 to TRBJ1-2, with D perhaps matching TRBD1 (5 bases). This CDR3 has 14 residues. V lost 5 bases to trimming and J lost 6 bases, with 16 bases between them. Germline values: CDR1 LNHDA, CDR2 SQIVND (reference sequence). CDR3 loop: CASSFPSGGNGYTF. The CDR3 region has the DNA TGTGCCAGTAGTTTCCCGAGCGGGGGGAATGGCTACACCTTC.

The chain employs TRBV28 and TRBJ2-3, with D maybe TRBD1 (6 bases). CDR3 length: 15 amino acids. V shed 3 bases and J shed 0 bases, with 10 bases lying between them. In germline, CDR1 is MDHEN, CDR2 SYDVKM. The CDR3, as DNA: TGTGCCAGCAGTTTCAGGGGCCTAAGCACAGATACGCAGTATTTT. The encoded protein is CASSFRGLSTDTQYF.

The chain uses TRBV5-1 and TRBJ2-3, with 7 bases that match TRBD2. CDR3 length equals 15 residues. Germline lookup yields CDR1 SGHRS and CDR2 YFSETQ. Trimming cost V 0 bases and J 7 bases; bases outside gene matches: 8. CDR3 protein: CASSLASRGTHTQYF. The CDR3 bases are TGCGCCAGCAGCTTGGCCTCGCGGGGGACTCATACGCAGTATTTT.

The rearrangement uses TRBV11-2 and TRBJ1-2, with a tentative D call TRBD1 (5 bases). CDR3 length equals 14 residues. With 2 bases removed from V and 10 bases from J, the gap between germline ends came to 17 bases. The V gene's germline CDR1 is SGHAT and CDR2 FQNNGV. Here the CDR3 DNA reads TGTGCCAGCAGCTTACGGCGGAGGGGAGGCTCCTACACCTTC. This encodes CASSLRRRGGSYTF.

This clone has more than one count but fewer than ten. The genes are TRBV11-3 and TRBJ1-1; D perhaps matches TRBD1 (6 bases). Germline V lookup: CDR1 SGHNT, CDR2 YENEEA. The length of the CDR3 is 14 residues. The V gene lost 4 bases and the J gene lost 4 bases, with 13 bases spanning the gap. CDR3 region: CASSSSGVGTEAFF. In DNA, the CDR3 is TGTGCCAGCAGCTCATCAGGGGTTGGCACTGAAGCTTTCTTT. The full variable domain, in which reference TRBV11-3 and TRBJ1-1 provide the parts outside the CDR3, is EAGVVQSPRYKIIEKKQPVAFWCNPISGHNTLYWYLQNLGQGPELLIRYENEEAVDDSQLPKDRFSAERLKGVDSTLKIQPAELGDSAVYLCASSSSGVGTEAFFGQGTRLTVV.

The gene calls are TRBV2 and TRBJ1-2, with unresolved D. Germline V gives CDR1 SNHLY, CDR2 FYNNEI. V was shortened by 11 bases and J by 5 bases, with 12 bases between the two germline ends. The CDR3 sequence is 11 residues long. CDR3 sequence reads: CAVWEEYGYTF. As DNA, the CDR3 is TGTGCCGTATGGGAAGAGTATGGCTACACCTTC.

This chain links TRBV28 with TRBJ1-1; 7 bases agree with TRBD1. Germline V gene sequence: CDR1 MDHEN, CDR2 SYDVKM. There are 14 residues in the CDR3. V shed 6 bases, J shed 7 bases, and the junction held 11 bases outside the gene matches. The CDR3 region is CASRKSGTVYEAFF. In DNA, the CDR3 is TGTGCCAGCAGAAAATCCGGGACAGTGTATGAAGCTTTCTTT.

The chain employs TRBV4-1 and TRBJ1-5; D is possibly TRBD1 (6 bases). V was shortened by 1 base and J by 7 bases, with 20 bases between the two germline ends. The CDR3 extends over 17 amino acids. Germline CDR1 and CDR2: MGHRA and YSYEKL. CDR3 in amino acids: CASSQVPGGGGVQPQHF. CDR3 bases: TGCGCCAGCAGCCAAGTCCCCGGGGGGGGCGGAGTACAGCCCCAGCATTTT.

This chain connects TRBV2 to TRBJ1-4; D unclear. With 2 bases removed from V and 0 bases from J, the gap between germline ends came to 13 bases. Germline CDR1 reads SNHLY; CDR2 reads FYNNEI. The CDR3 spans 17 residues. The CDR3 DNA follows: TGTGCCAGCAGTGAATTACTGTCAACTGCAACTAATGAAAAACTGTTTTTT. Encoded protein: CASSELLSTATNEKLFF.

The chain employs TRBV6-6 and TRBJ1-1, with 9 bases aligning to TRBD1. The germline V gene encodes CDR1 MNHNY and CDR2 SVGAGI (reference sequence). CDR3 length equals 15 residues. J gave up 2 bases and V 4 bases, and 5 bases lay outside the gene matches. CDR3 region: CASSFPGQGNTEAFF. The CDR3 DNA reads TGTGCCAGCAGTTTTCCGGGACAGGGAAACACTGAAGCTTTCTTT.

This rearrangement joins TRBV7-8 to TRBJ2-7, with D perhaps matching TRBD2 (7 bases). CDR1 SGHVS and CDR2 FQNEAQ come from the germline V gene. The CDR3 runs to 16 residues. Trimming removed 5 bases from V and 6 bases from J, with 23 bases in between. CDR3 sequence: CASSRGGPGEIREQYF. CDR3 nucleotides: TGTGCCAGCAGCAGGGGGGGGCCAGGGGAAATTCGCGAGCAGTACTTC.